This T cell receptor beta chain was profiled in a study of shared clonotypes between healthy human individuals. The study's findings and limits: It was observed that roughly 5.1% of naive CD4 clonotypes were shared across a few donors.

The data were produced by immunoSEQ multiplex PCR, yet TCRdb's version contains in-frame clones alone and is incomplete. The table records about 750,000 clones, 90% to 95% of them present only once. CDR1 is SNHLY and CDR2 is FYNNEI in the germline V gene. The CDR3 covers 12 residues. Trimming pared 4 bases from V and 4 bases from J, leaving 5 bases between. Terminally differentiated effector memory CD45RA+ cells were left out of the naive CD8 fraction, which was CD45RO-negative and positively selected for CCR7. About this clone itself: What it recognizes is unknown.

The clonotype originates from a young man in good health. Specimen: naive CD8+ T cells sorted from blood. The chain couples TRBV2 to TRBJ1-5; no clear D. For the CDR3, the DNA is TGTGCCAGCAGTGCAGAGAATCAGCCCCAGCATTTT. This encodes CASSAENQPQHF.